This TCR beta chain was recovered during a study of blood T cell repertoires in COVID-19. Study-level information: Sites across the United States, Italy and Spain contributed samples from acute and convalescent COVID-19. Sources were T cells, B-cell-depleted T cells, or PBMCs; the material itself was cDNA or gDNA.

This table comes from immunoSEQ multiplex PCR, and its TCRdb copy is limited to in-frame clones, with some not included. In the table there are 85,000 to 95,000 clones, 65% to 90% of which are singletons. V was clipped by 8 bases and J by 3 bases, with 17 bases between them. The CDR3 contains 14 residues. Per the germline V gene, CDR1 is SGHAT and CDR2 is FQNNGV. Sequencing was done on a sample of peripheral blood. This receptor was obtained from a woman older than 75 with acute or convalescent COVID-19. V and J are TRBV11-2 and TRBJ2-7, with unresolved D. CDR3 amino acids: CASVPLGRGYEQYF. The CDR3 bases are TGTGCCAGCGTCCCTCTGGGTCGAGGCTACGAGCAGTACTTC. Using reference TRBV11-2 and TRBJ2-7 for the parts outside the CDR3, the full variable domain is EAGVAQSPRYKIIEKRQSVAFWCNPISGHATLYWYQQILGQGPKLLIQFQNNGVVDDSQLPKDRFSAERLKGVDSTLKIQPAKLEDSAVYLCASVPLGRGYEQYFGPGTRLTVT.